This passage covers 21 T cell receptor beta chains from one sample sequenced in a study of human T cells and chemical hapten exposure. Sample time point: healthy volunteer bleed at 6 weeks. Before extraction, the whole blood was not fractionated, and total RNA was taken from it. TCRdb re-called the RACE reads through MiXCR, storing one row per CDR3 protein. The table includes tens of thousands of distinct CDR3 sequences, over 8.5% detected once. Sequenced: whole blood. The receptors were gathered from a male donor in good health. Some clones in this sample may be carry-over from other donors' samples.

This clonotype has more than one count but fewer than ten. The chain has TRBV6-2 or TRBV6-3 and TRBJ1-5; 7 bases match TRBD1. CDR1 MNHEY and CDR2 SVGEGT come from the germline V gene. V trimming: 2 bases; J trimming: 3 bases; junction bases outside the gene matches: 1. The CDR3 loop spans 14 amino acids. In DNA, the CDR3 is TGTGCCAGCAGTTACGGGACAGACAATCAGCCCCAGCATTTT. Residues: CASSYGTDNQPQHF.

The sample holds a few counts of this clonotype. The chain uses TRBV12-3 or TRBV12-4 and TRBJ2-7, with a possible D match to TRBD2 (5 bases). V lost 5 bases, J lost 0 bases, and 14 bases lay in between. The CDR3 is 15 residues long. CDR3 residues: CASSPMGASSYEQYF. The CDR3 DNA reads TGTGCCAGCAGTCCGATGGGAGCGAGCTCCTACGAGCAGTACTTC.

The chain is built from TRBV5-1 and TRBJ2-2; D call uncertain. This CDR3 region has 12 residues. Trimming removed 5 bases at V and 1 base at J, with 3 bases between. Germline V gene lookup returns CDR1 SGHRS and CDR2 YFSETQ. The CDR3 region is CASRMNTGELFF. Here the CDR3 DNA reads TGCGCCAGCAGAATGAACACCGGGGAGCTGTTTTTT. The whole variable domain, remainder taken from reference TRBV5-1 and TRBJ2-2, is KAGVTQTPRYLIKTRGQQVTLSCSPISGHRSVSWYQQTPGQGLQFLFEYFSETQRNKGNFPGRFSGRQFSNSRSEMNVSTLELGDSALYLCASRMNTGELFFGEGSRLTVL.

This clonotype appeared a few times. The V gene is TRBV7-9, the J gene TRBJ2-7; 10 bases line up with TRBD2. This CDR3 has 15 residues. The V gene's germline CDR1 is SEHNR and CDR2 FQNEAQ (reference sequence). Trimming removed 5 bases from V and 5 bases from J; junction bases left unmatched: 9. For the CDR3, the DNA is TGTGCCAGCAGCCTTCTAGCGGGAGATTCAGACGAGCAGTACTTC. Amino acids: CASSLLAGDSDEQYF.

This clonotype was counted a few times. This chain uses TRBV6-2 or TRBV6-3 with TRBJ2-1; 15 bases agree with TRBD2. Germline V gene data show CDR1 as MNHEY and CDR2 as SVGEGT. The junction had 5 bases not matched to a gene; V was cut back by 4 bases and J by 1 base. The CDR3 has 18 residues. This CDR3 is CASSSGLAGGPSYNEQFF. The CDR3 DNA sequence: TGTGCCAGCAGTTCCGGACTAGCGGGGGGGCCGTCCTACAATGAGCAGTTCTTC.

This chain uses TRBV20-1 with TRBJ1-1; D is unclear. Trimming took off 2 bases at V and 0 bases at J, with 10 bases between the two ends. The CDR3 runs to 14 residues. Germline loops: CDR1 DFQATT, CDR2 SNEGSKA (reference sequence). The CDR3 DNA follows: TGCAGTGCTAGACCCCAAGGCCTGAACACTGAAGCTTTCTTT. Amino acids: CSARPQGLNTEAFF.

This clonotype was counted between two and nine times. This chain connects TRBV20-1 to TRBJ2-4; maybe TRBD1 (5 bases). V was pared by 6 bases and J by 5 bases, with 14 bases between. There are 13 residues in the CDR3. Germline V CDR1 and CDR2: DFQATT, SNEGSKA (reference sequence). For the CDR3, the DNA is TGCAGTGCGACAGTTCAGACGGAAAACATTCAGTACTTC. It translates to CSATVQTENIQYF.

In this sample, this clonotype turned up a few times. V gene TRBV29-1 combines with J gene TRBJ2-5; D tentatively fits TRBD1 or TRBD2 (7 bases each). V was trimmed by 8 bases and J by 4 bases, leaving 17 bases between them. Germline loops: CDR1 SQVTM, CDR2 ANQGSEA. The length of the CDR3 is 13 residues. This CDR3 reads CSTRQGGGETQYF. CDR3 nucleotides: TGCAGCACGAGACAGGGAGGGGGAGAGACCCAGTACTTC.

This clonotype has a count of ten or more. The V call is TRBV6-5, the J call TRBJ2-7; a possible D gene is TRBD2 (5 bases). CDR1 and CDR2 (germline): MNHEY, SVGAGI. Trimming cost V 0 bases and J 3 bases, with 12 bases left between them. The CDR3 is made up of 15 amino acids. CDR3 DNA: TGTGCCAGCAGTTACTCCGGGAAGGGAATCTACGAGCAGTACTTC. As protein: CASSYSGKGIYEQYF.

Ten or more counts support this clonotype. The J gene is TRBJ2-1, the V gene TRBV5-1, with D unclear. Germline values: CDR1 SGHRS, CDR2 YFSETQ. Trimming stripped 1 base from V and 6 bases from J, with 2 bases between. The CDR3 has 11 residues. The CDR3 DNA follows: TGCGCCAGCAGCTTGTCCAATGAGCAGTTCTTC. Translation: CASSLSNEQFF.

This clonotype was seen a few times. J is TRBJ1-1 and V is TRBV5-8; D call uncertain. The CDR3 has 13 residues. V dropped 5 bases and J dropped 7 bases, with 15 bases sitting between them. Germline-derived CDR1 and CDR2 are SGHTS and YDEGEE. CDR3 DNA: TGTGCCAGCAGTTCCCCCCCGGACGGTGAAGCTTTCTTT. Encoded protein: CASSSPPDGEAFF.

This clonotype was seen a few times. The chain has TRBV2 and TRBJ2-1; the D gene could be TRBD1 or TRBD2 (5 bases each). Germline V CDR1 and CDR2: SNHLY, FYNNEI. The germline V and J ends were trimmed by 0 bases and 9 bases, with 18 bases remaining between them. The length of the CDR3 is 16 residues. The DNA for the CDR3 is TGTGCCAGCAGTGAAGCGAGACCGGGGCCTTTTCCTGAGCAGTTCTTC. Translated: CASSEARPGPFPEQFF.

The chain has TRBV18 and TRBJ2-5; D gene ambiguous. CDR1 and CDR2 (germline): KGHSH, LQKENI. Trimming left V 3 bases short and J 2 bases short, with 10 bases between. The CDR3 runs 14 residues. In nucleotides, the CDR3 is TGTGCCAGCTCACCTTTTGACACGCAAGAGACCCAGTACTTC. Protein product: CASSPFDTQETQYF.

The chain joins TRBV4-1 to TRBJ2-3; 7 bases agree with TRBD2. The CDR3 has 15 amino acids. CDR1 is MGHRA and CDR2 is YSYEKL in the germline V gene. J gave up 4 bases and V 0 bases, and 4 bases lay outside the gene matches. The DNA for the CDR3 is TGCGCCAGCAGCCAAGAGCAGCGGGAAGCAGATACGCAGTATTTT. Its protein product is CASSQEQREADTQYF.

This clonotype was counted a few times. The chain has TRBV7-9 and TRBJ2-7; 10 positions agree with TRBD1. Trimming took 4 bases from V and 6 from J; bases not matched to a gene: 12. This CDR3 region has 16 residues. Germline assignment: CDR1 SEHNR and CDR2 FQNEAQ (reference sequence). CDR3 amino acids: CASSSISGTGVAEQYF. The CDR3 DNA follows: TGTGCCAGCAGCTCCATCTCCGGGACAGGGGTCGCCGAGCAGTACTTC.

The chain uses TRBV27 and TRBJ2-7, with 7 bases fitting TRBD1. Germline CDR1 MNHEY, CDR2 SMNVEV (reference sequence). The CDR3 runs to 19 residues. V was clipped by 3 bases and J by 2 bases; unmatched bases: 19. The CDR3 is CASSFRLEVGTAFPYEQYF. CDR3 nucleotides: TGTGCCAGCAGTTTTCGGCTTGAGGTAGGGACAGCCTTCCCCTACGAGCAGTACTTC.

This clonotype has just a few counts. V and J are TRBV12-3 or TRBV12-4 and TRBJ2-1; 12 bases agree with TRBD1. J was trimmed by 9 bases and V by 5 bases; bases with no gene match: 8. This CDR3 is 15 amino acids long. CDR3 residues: CASSTWDRGLSEQFF. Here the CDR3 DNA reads TGTGCCAGCAGTACCTGGGACAGGGGGCTGAGTGAGCAGTTCTTC.

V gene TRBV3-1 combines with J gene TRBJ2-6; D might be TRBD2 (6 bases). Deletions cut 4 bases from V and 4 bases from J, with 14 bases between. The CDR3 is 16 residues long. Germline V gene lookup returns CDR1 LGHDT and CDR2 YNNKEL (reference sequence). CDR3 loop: CASSRWRVDGANVLTF. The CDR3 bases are TGTGCCAGCAGCCGATGGAGGGTTGACGGGGCCAACGTCCTGACTTTC.

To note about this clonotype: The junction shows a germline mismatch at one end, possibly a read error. The DNA of the CDR3 is TGTGCCAGCAGTTTCCTAGCGGGGCTCTCCTACGGGCAGTACTTC. The encoded protein is CASSFLAGLSYGQYF. The V and J genes are TRBV12-3 or TRBV12-4 and TRBJ2-7, with TRBD2 matching over 9 bases. There are 15 residues in the CDR3.

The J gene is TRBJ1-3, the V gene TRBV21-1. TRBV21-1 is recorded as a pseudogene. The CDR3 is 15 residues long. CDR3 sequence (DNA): TGTGCCAGCAGCAAAAGGATCGACTCTGGAAACACCATATATTTT. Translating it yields CASSKRIDSGNTIYF.

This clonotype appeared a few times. CDR3 sequence: CASSFLPRHYGYTF. The CDR3 nucleotides read TGTGCCAGCAGTTTTCTACCCCGACACTATGGCTACACCTTC. The chain has TRBV6-2 or TRBV6-3 and TRBJ1-2; no clear D. The germline V gene has CDR1 MNHEY and CDR2 SVGEGT. The CDR3 covers 14 residues. V lost 4 bases, J lost 3 bases, and 12 bases lay in between.